The subject of this entry is one TCR beta chain. TCRdb keeps only in-frame clones here, not all; method: immunoSEQ multiplex PCR. The data hold over 15,000 clones, with roughly 83% observed a single time. Per germline, CDR1 SGHRS and CDR2 YFSETQ. Losses at the gene ends were 2 bases for V and 7 bases for J; bases not matched to a gene: 7. This CDR3 comprises 15 residues. This entry belongs to a study of OX40 agonist ivuxolimab in advanced cancers. V usage is TRBV5-1 and J usage is TRBJ2-1; 9 bases fit TRBD1. The sample consisted of CD4+ or CD8+ T cells sorted from blood, taken in a trial of the OX40 agonist ivuxolimab. The origin of this receptor is an adult with an advanced solid tumor such as melanoma, head and neck, liver or kidney cancer. CDR3 sequence: CASSLPGTGRNEQFF. CDR3 in DNA: TGCGCCAGCAGCTTACCCGGGACAGGGAGGAATGAGCAGTTCTTC.